A single sample gave rise to the 16 T cell receptor beta chains below, sequenced in a study of blood T cell repertoires in COVID-19. Data came from immunoSEQ multiplex PCR; TCRdb stores just in-frame clones and leaves some out. The sample contains 390,000 or so clones, around 87% of which appear only once. Input material: PBMCs or T cells enriched from blood (not recorded which). The origin of the receptors is a man aged 18 to 29 who had recovered from COVID-19.

The V and J genes are TRBV5-1 and TRBJ1-5, with D unresolved. This CDR3 is 15 amino acids long. CDR1 is SGHRS, CDR2 YFSETQ, per germline. Trimming left V 0 bases short and J 0 bases short, with 7 bases between. The CDR3 protein is CASSLGTGSNQPQHF. CDR3 nucleotide sequence: TGCGCCAGCAGCTTGGGCACGGGTAGCAATCAGCCCCAGCATTTT.

The chain recombines TRBV6-1 with TRBJ2-5; 12 nucleotides match TRBD2. Germline assignment: CDR1 MNHNS and CDR2 SASEGT. Trimming removed 4 bases from V and 5 bases from J; junction bases left unmatched: 8. The CDR3 covers 16 residues. The CDR3 protein is CASSATSGRIRETQYF. CDR3 coding DNA: TGTGCCAGCAGTGCAACTAGCGGGAGGATCCGGGAGACCCAGTACTTC.

The chain uses TRBV7-6 and TRBJ1-1; unclear D gene. From germline, CDR1 is SGHVS and CDR2 FNYEAQ. The V end was cut by 4 bases, the J end by 3 bases, with 21 bases between. The CDR3 length is 17 residues. CDR3 coding DNA: TGTGCCAGCAGCTCTAGCCCGGGTTTCGGGGTGGACACTGAAGCTTTCTTT. Translating it yields CASSSSPGFGVDTEAFF.

The chain is built from TRBV11-2 and TRBJ2-5; D perhaps matches TRBD1 (6 bases). The CDR3 consists of 15 residues. CDR1 is SGHAT, CDR2 FQNNGV, per germline. V was pared by 1 base and J by 4 bases, with 13 bases between. The CDR3 region has the DNA TGTGCCAGCAGCTTAGGGGGCAGGGGTGGAGAGACCCAGTACTTC. Translating gives CASSLGGRGGETQYF.

V usage is TRBV25-1 and J usage is TRBJ1-2, with TRBD1 matching 7 bases. This CDR3 has 15 residues. The V segment lost 3 bases and the J segment 4 bases; nucleotides outside the gene matches: 8. Germline values: CDR1 MGHDK, CDR2 SYGVNS. The CDR3 bases are TGTGCCAGCAGTGATGAAGGGGGCATGGGCTATGGCTACACCTTC. This sequence encodes CASSDEGGMGYGYTF.

The chain employs TRBV3-1 (or the pseudogene TRBV3-2) and TRBJ2-1; TRBD2 agrees at 9 bases. Germline V gene lookup returns CDR1 LGHDT and CDR2 YNNKEL (reference sequence). Trimming took 5 bases from V and 4 from J; bases not matched to a gene: 6. The CDR3 is 15 amino acids. The CDR3 spells CASSAGGDGYNEQFF. CDR3 sequence (DNA): TGTGCCAGCAGCGCGGGGGGGGACGGTTACAATGAGCAGTTCTTC.

The chain carries TRBV27 and TRBJ1-4; D remains ambiguous. The CDR3 extends over 15 amino acids. Trimming shortened V by 0 bases and J by 8 bases, and 13 bases separated the two germline ends. The germline CDR1 and CDR2 sequences are MNHEY and SMNVEV (reference sequence). In DNA form, the CDR3 reads TGTGCCAGCAGTTTATCGTGGCAGGCTTCAGAAAAACTGTTTTTT. Encoded protein: CASSLSWQASEKLFF.

The CDR3 sequence: CASSYTTGNTEAFF. The CDR3 coding sequence is TGTGCCAGCAGTTATACTACAGGGAACACTGAAGCTTTCTTT. The V and J genes are TRBV6-5 and TRBJ1-1, with D possibly TRBD1 on 5 matching bases. This CDR3 is built from 14 residues. Germline CDR1 MNHEY, CDR2 SVGAGI. Trimming took off 3 bases at V and 1 base at J, with 9 bases between the two ends.

The chain uses TRBV2 and TRBJ2-1; 7 bases line up with TRBD2. Germline values: CDR1 SNHLY, CDR2 FYNNEI. Germline trimming cut 6 bases from V and 10 bases from J; bases unmatched to any gene: 9. This CDR3 has 13 amino acids. The CDR3 region is CASSGTPGGEQFF. The CDR3 nucleotides are TGTGCCAGCAGCGGGACTCCGGGAGGAGAGCAGTTCTTC. Supplemented by reference TRBV2 and TRBJ2-1, the full variable domain reads EPEVTQTPSHQVTQMGQEVILRCVPISNHLYFYWYRQILGQKVEFLVSFYNNEISEKSEIFDDQFSVERPDGSNFTLKIRSTKLEDSAMYFCASSGTPGGEQFFGPGTRLTVL.

The genes are TRBV7-9 and TRBJ2-7; 8 bases agree with TRBD2. From germline, CDR1 is SEHNR and CDR2 FQNEAQ (reference sequence). This CDR3 is built from 15 residues. J gave up 1 base and V 1 base, and 3 bases lay outside the gene matches. The CDR3 spells CASSLEPSGSYEQYF. DNA for the CDR3: TGTGCCAGCAGCTTAGAGCCTAGCGGGTCCTACGAGCAGTACTTC.

CDR3: CASSLGGLNQPQHF. The CDR3 DNA reads as TGTGCCAGCAGCTTGGGAGGGCTTAATCAGCCCCAGCATTTT. The rearrangement joins TRBV5-6 to TRBJ1-5; D uncertain. The CDR3 spans 14 residues. Trimming cost V 0 bases and J 4 bases, with 8 bases left between them. Germline loops: CDR1 SGHDT, CDR2 YYEEEE.

The J gene is TRBJ1-3, the V gene TRBV27, with 7 bases fitting TRBD1. This CDR3 has 16 amino acids. In germline, CDR1 is MNHEY, CDR2 SMNVEV (reference sequence). The ends lost 5 bases at V and 6 bases at J; junction bases unmatched: 13. DNA of the CDR3: TGTGCCAGCAGTCCGTTGACAGGGACCTCTTTAAACACCATATATTTT. Its protein is CASSPLTGTSLNTIYF.

The V gene is TRBV6-5, the J gene TRBJ1-2; D perhaps matches TRBD1 (5 bases). This CDR3 spans 14 amino acids. The V and J ends lost 11 bases and 4 bases respectively, with 20 bases between them. Germline V gene data show CDR1 as MNHEY and CDR2 as SVGAGI. CDR3 sequence (DNA): TGTGCCGGCGAAGGGGCTGCGGGAGGCTATGGCTACACCTTC. Protein sequence: CAGEGAAGGYGYTF.

The chain is built from TRBV28 and TRBJ2-3, with TRBD2 matching over 11 bases. CDR3 length: 17 amino acids. The V gene's germline CDR1 is MDHEN and CDR2 SYDVKM. V gave up 5 bases and J gave up 5 bases; unmatched junction bases: 12. The CDR3 loop reads CASSPASSGRGVDTQYF. The CDR3, as DNA: TGTGCCAGCAGTCCTGCCAGTAGCGGGAGGGGGGTAGATACGCAGTATTTT.

This rearrangement joins TRBV29-1 to TRBJ2-3, with 9 nucleotides matching TRBD2. Germline-derived CDR1 and CDR2 are SQVTM and ANQGSEA. Trimming cost V 4 bases and J 4 bases; bases outside gene matches: 6. This CDR3 has 14 amino acids. Written as DNA, the CDR3 is TGCAGCGTTGTCGGACTAGCGAAGGCAGATACGCAGTATTTT. Its protein product is CSVVGLAKADTQYF.

The V gene is TRBV7-9, the J gene TRBJ1-5; D is unresolved. The V gene lost 5 bases and the J gene lost 3 bases, with 17 bases spanning the gap. Germline V gene lookup returns CDR1 SEHNR and CDR2 FQNEAQ (reference sequence). The CDR3 contains 16 residues. The CDR3 region is CASSLSLADHNQPQHF. As DNA, the CDR3 is TGTGCCAGCAGCCTATCCCTAGCCGACCACAATCAGCCCCAGCATTTT.